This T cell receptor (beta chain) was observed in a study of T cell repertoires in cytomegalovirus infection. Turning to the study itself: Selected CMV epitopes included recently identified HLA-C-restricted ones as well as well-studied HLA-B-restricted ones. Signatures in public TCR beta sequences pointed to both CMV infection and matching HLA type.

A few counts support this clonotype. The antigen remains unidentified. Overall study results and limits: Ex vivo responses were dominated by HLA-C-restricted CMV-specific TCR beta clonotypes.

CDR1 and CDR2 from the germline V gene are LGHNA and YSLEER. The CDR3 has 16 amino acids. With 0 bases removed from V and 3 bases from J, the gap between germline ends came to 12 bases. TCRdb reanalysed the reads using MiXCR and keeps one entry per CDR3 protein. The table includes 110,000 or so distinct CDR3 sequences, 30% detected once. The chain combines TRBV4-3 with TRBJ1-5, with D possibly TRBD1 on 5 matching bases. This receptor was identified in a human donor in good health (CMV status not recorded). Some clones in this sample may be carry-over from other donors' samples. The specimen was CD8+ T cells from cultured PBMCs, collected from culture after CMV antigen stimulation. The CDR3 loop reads CASSQDHGGYNQPQHF. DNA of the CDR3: TGCGCCAGCAGCCAAGATCATGGGGGGTACAATCAGCCCCAGCATTTT.